The T cell receptor beta chain described here comes from a study of identical twins. Per germline, CDR1 DFQATT and CDR2 SNEGSKA (reference sequence). This CDR3 spans 17 amino acids. In the case of this clonotype: The junction does not match germline at one end; this may be a read error.

Template switching, a step in the protocol, added a universal primer site, and cDNA carried unique molecular identifiers. In TCRdb, the 5' RACE reads were re-called with MiXCR into one record per CDR3 protein. The sample lists 550,000 to 700,000 distinct CDR3 sequences; 20% to 25% were seen once. In addition, the sample was reused for a study of T cells expressing NK-cell markers. That study reports: More than five donors showed dominant NKG2C+ clonotypes comprising roughly 1.0-7.0% of their CD8+ T cells.

Sequencing was performed on PBMCs. This chain uses TRBV20-1 with TRBJ2-5; D is possibly TRBD2 (5 bases). The clonotype comes from a woman aged 18-29 years in good health. The DNA for the CDR3 is TGCTGTGCTAGAGGTGGAGGTCGATGGACTGTCCAAGAGACCCAGTACTTC. Translation: CCARGGGRWTVQETQYF.